These 31 T cell receptor beta chains share one sample of origin, sequenced in a study of cytomegalovirus exposure and HLA in healthy donors. PCR was performed using 60 Vbeta and 13 Jbeta primers. Clones were read by immunoSEQ multiplex PCR, and TCRdb kept only the in-frame ones, dropping some. The sample contains over 150,000 clones, roughly 79% of which appear only once. The sample consisted of PBMCs. The source of these receptors is a woman in her fifties or sixties in good health and CMV-seropositive.

CDR3 residues: CASSIGLASSTDTQYF. CDR3 coding DNA: TGCGCCAGCAGCATCGGACTAGCGAGCAGCACAGATACGCAGTATTTT. The chain combines TRBV5-1 with TRBJ2-3, with 9 positions matching TRBD2. Looked up from germline, CDR1 is SGHRS and CDR2 is YFSETQ. Unmatched junction bases numbered 6, after V lost 4 bases and J lost 0 bases. The CDR3 contains 16 residues.

This clone occurred a few times. The V gene is TRBV21-1, the J gene TRBJ2-4; the D call TRBD1 from the table was never checked on the DNA. TRBV21-1 is shown as a pseudogene. The CDR3 covers 16 residues. CDR3 sequence: CARPPSKTGEGNIQYF. CDR3 DNA: TGTGCCAGACCACCCTCTAAGACAGGGGAGGGAAACATTCAGTACTTC.

The chain recombines TRBV6-5 with TRBJ2-5; 14 nucleotides match TRBD2. The CDR3 has 15 residues. V lost 5 bases, J lost 6 bases, and 5 bases stayed unmatched. Germline V lookup: CDR1 MNHEY, CDR2 SVGAGI. In DNA, the CDR3 is TGTGCCAGCAGTGGGACTAGCGGGAGTTGGAAGACCCAGTACTTC. Protein: CASSGTSGSWKTQYF.

The rearrangement joins TRBV7-2 to TRBJ2-3; 9 nucleotides line up with TRBD2. This CDR3 has 16 amino acids. V was pared by 5 bases and J by 2 bases, with 8 bases of the junction left unmatched. Germline CDR1 SGHTA, CDR2 FQGNSA. The CDR3 loop reads CASSPMAGGSTDTQYF. CDR3 DNA sequence: TGTGCCAGCAGCCCAATGGCGGGGGGGTCCACAGATACGCAGTATTTT.

This clone was counted a single time. The J gene is TRBJ2-2, the V gene TRBV9, with TRBD2 matching over 16 bases. The CDR3 covers 20 residues. J gave up 0 bases and V 3 bases, and 8 bases lay outside the gene matches. Germline loops: CDR1 SGDLS, CDR2 YYNGEE. In nucleotides, the CDR3 is TGTGCCAGCAGCGCAACTCCGGGACTAGCGGGAGGGCCGAACACCGGGGAGCTGTTTTTT. It specifies CASSATPGLAGGPNTGELFF. The full variable domain, in which reference TRBV9 and TRBJ2-2 provide the parts outside the CDR3, is DSGVTQTPKHLITATGQRVTLRCSPRSGDLSVYWYQQSLDQGLQFLIQYYNGEERAKGNILERFSAQQFPDLHSELNLSSLELGDSALYFCASSATPGLAGGPNTGELFFGEGSRLTVL.

This clone was found a few times. The chain is built from TRBV7-3 and TRBJ2-1; 10 positions agree with TRBD1. Germline V gene lookup returns CDR1 SGHTA and CDR2 FQGTGA. The CDR3 runs 14 residues. Trimming at V came to 4 bases and at J to 12 bases, leaving 9 bases not matched to a gene. CDR3 sequence: CASSSLDRGAGQFF. The CDR3 nucleotides are TGTGCCAGCAGCTCGTTGGACAGGGGGGCTGGGCAGTTCTTC.

The chain joins TRBV6-1 to TRBJ1-2, with 8 bases aligning to TRBD1. Losses at the gene ends were 1 base for V and 13 bases for J; bases not matched to a gene: 2. Germline V gene sequence: CDR1 MNHNS, CDR2 SASEGT. The CDR3 spans 11 residues. The CDR3 DNA reads TGTGCCAGCAGTGAAGGACAGGGGTTCACCTTC. This sequence encodes CASSEGQGFTF.

The chain employs TRBV18 and TRBJ2-5; D gene unclear. Germline V gene sequence: CDR1 KGHSH, CDR2 LQKENI. This CDR3 spans 15 amino acids. Trimming removed 1 base from V and 2 bases from J, with 11 bases in between. The CDR3 DNA sequence: TGTGCCAGCTCACCACTGCAGAGGAGTCAAGAGACCCAGTACTTC. Residues: CASSPLQRSQETQYF.

The chain joins TRBV6-5 to TRBJ1-1; 7 bases fit TRBD1. The germline V gene has CDR1 MNHEY and CDR2 SVGAGI. With 5 bases clipped from V and 3 bases from J, the junction kept 9 bases outside the gene matches. The CDR3 length is 15 residues. The CDR3 is CASSQRGGLYTEAFF. For the CDR3, the DNA is TGTGCCAGCAGTCAAAGAGGGGGCTTATACACTGAAGCTTTCTTT.

The chain links TRBV5-1 to TRBJ2-7, with TRBD1 matching 9 bases. Germline trimming cut 1 base from V and 5 bases from J; bases unmatched to any gene: 13. Germline V lookup: CDR1 SGHRS, CDR2 YFSETQ. The CDR3 totals 17 residues. The CDR3 nucleotides are TGCGCCAGCAGCTTGTCTCCCCTAGGGACAGGGTCTGACGAGCAGTACTTC. Encoded protein: CASSLSPLGTGSDEQYF.

The CDR3 here is CATHQGFEAFF. The CDR3 DNA is TGTGCCACCCACCAGGGATTTGAAGCTTTCTTT. V gene TRBV27 combines with J gene TRBJ1-1; the D gene is possibly TRBD1 (5 bases). The V gene's germline CDR1 is MNHEY and CDR2 SMNVEV (reference sequence). The CDR3 loop spans 11 amino acids. V lost 10 bases and J 7 bases, leaving 13 bases between the germline ends.

The rearrangement joins TRBV30 to TRBJ2-7; 7 nucleotides match TRBD2. Germline lookup yields CDR1 GTSNPN and CDR2 SVGIG (reference sequence). After removal of 3 bases from V and 3 bases from J, the junction contained 8 bases not matched to a gene. The CDR3 is 14 amino acids. CDR3 sequence: CAWSGTINFYEQYF. CDR3 nucleotide sequence: TGTGCCTGGAGCGGGACTATAAACTTCTACGAGCAGTACTTC.

This rearrangement joins TRBV18 to TRBJ2-5; 8 positions agree with TRBD1. The CDR3 runs 15 residues. With 3 bases clipped from V and 6 bases from J, the junction kept 9 bases outside the gene matches. Germline V CDR1 and CDR2: KGHSH, LQKENI. The CDR3 loop is CASSPYPDRGQTQYF. DNA for the CDR3: TGTGCCAGCTCACCCTACCCCGACAGGGGTCAGACCCAGTACTTC. The entire variable domain, with the rest obtained from reference TRBV18 and TRBJ2-5, is as follows: NAGVMQNPRHLVRRRGQEARLRCSPMKGHSHVYWYRQLPEEGLKFMVYLQKENIIDESGMPKERFSAEFPKEGPSILRIQQVVRGDSAAYFCASSPYPDRGQTQYFGPGTRLLVL.

The rearrangement uses TRBV5-1 and TRBJ2-1, with 11 bases fitting TRBD2. Germline V lookup: CDR1 SGHRS, CDR2 YFSETQ. CDR3 size: 15 residues. The V gene end was trimmed by 4 bases and the J gene end by 3 bases; junction bases not matched to a gene: 3. CDR3 bases: TGCGCCAGCAGCAAGGGGACTAGCGGCTACAATGAGCAGTTCTTC. This gives the protein CASSKGTSGYNEQFF. Full variable domain (outside the CDR3, taken from reference TRBV5-1 and TRBJ2-1): KAGVTQTPRYLIKTRGQQVTLSCSPISGHRSVSWYQQTPGQGLQFLFEYFSETQRNKGNFPGRFSGRQFSNSRSEMNVSTLELGDSALYLCASSKGTSGYNEQFFGPGTRLTVL.

The gene calls are TRBV30 and TRBJ2-3; TRBD2 matches 8 bases. Germline V gene data show CDR1 as GTSNPN and CDR2 as SVGIG (reference sequence). The CDR3 has 14 residues. V lost 8 bases, J lost 4 bases, and 11 bases stayed unmatched. The CDR3 coding sequence is TGTGCCCGGGCCGGCTTAGCGGGACCAGATACGCAGTATTTT. Translating gives CARAGLAGPDTQYF.

This clone was found a few times. The genes are TRBV11-3 and TRBJ1-2; 7 positions match TRBD1. CDR1 SGHNT and CDR2 YENEEA come from the germline V gene. V shed 0 bases and J 4 bases; nucleotides not matched to a gene: 8. This CDR3 has 16 amino acids. The CDR3 reads CASSLDGQEESYGYTF. The CDR3 DNA is TGTGCCAGCAGCTTAGATGGACAGGAGGAAAGCTATGGCTACACCTTC.

V gene TRBV4-3 combines with J gene TRBJ2-3; 7 bases fit TRBD1. This CDR3 is 13 amino acids long. Germline V gene sequence: CDR1 LGHNA, CDR2 YSLEER. V gave up 2 bases and J gave up 10 bases; unmatched junction bases: 6. This chain's CDR3 is CASSQHNQGAQYF. The DNA for the CDR3 is TGCGCCAGCAGCCAACACAATCAGGGGGCGCAGTATTTT.

The gene calls are TRBV19 and TRBJ1-5, with 10 bases fitting TRBD1. The junction had 7 bases not matched to a gene; V was cut back by 7 bases and J by 7 bases. The CDR3 loop spans 14 amino acids. Germline values: CDR1 LNHDA, CDR2 SQIVND (reference sequence). CDR3 sequence reads: CASTGTGALQPQHF. The CDR3 DNA is TGTGCCAGTACAGGGACAGGGGCCCTACAGCCCCAGCATTTT.

This clone was seen more than once but under ten times. The chain has TRBV6-1 and TRBJ2-5, with D possibly matching TRBD2 (5 bases). The CDR3 extends over 15 amino acids. Germline V lookup: CDR1 MNHNS, CDR2 SASEGT. V lost 5 bases, J lost 2 bases, and 15 bases lay in between. In DNA, the CDR3 is TGTGCCAGCAGTCTTCTTAGCGCCGGGCAAGAGACCCAGTACTTC. This translates into CASSLLSAGQETQYF.

The chain links TRBV9 to TRBJ2-5; a possible D gene is TRBD2 (5 bases). The CDR3 spans 14 residues. Trimming left V 4 bases short and J 2 bases short, with 12 bases between. CDR1 is SGDLS, CDR2 YYNGEE, per germline. CDR3 sequence (DNA): TGTGCCAGCAGCCCTGGACTTTTTCAAGAGACCCAGTACTTC. This translates into CASSPGLFQETQYF.

The chain couples TRBV7-2 to TRBJ2-5; D possibly corresponds to TRBD2 (5 bases). Germline V lookup: CDR1 SGHTA, CDR2 FQGNSA. CDR3 length: 13 residues. Trimming left V 5 bases short and J 9 bases short, with 16 bases between. CDR3 nucleotide sequence: TGTGCCAGCAGCCTCGCCTCGGGAATGGCCCAGTACTTC. Translated: CASSLASGMAQYF. The full variable domain, rest sourced from reference TRBV7-2 and TRBJ2-5, is GAGVSQSPSNKVTEKGKDVELRCDPISGHTALYWYRQSLGQGLEFLIYFQGNSAPDKSGLPSDRFSAERTGGSVSTLTIQRTQQEDSAVYLCASSLASGMAQYFGPGTRLLVL.

The V gene is TRBV7-6, the J gene TRBJ1-2; 8 bases fit TRBD1. The V segment lost 6 bases and the J segment 4 bases; nucleotides outside the gene matches: 4. Germline-derived CDR1 and CDR2 are SGHVS and FNYEAQ. This CDR3 spans 13 amino acids. The CDR3 sequence is CASSPGQAYGYTF. For the CDR3, the DNA is TGTGCCAGCAGTCCGGGACAGGCCTATGGCTACACCTTC.

The CDR3 region has the DNA TGTGCCAGTAGTATGGGACAGGCTCATGAAAAACTGTTTTTT. Translating it yields CASSMGQAHEKLFF. This rearrangement joins TRBV19 to TRBJ1-4, with 8 bases lining up with TRBD1. This CDR3 is 14 amino acids long. Per the germline V gene, CDR1 is LNHDA and CDR2 is SQIVND (reference sequence). V lost 3 bases and J lost 6; bases outside the gene matches: 3.

The gene calls are TRBV30 and TRBJ2-1; 7 bases are a match to TRBD2. The V and J ends lost 1 base and 5 bases, in that order; junction bases with no gene match: 5. Per germline, CDR1 GTSNPN and CDR2 SVGIG (reference sequence). The CDR3 spans 14 residues. CDR3 sequence: CAWSDGLADNEQFF. As DNA, the CDR3 is TGTGCCTGGAGTGATGGGCTAGCGGACAATGAGCAGTTCTTC.

This chain uses TRBV7-2 with TRBJ1-1, with D hard to call. Between the trimmed V and J ends, which lost 5 bases and 3 bases, there was a span of 7 bases. This CDR3 region has 12 residues. Germline V CDR1 and CDR2: SGHTA, FQGNSA. The CDR3: CASSTPYTEAFF. CDR3 nucleotide sequence: TGTGCCAGCAGCACTCCTTACACTGAAGCTTTCTTT.

This chain uses TRBV6-1 with TRBJ2-1; 10 positions agree with TRBD2. The V gene end was trimmed by 2 bases and the J gene end by 9 bases; junction bases not matched to a gene: 7. This CDR3 region has 15 residues. Germline CDR1 and CDR2: MNHNS and SASEGT. The CDR3 sequence: CASSERAGGPREQFF. The CDR3 DNA sequence: TGTGCCAGCAGTGAACGAGCGGGAGGGCCTCGTGAGCAGTTCTTC.

This chain joins TRBV9 and TRBJ2-7, with a tentative D call TRBD2 (6 bases). The CDR3 loop spans 14 amino acids. Trimming removed 4 bases at V and 2 bases at J, with 13 bases between. Looked up from germline, CDR1 is SGDLS and CDR2 is YYNGEE. The DNA for the CDR3 is TGTGCCAGCAGCCGGGGACTTCAGGCCTACGAGCAGTACTTC. Amino acid sequence: CASSRGLQAYEQYF.

This clone was detected a few times. V gene TRBV6-5 combines with J gene TRBJ1-2; D remains unclear. V was pared by 10 bases and J by 8 bases, with 26 bases between. CDR1 is MNHEY and CDR2 is SVGAGI in the germline V gene. The CDR3 length is 15 residues. The CDR3, as DNA: TGTGCCAACTCCCCCGATATGGTTAACTATGGAGGCTACACCTTC. Translated: CANSPDMVNYGGYTF.

About this clone: Additional DNA sequences in this sample encode the identical CDR3. The chain carries TRBV11-3 and TRBJ1-1; TRBD1 matches at 8 bases. Per germline, CDR1 SGHNT and CDR2 YENEEA. This CDR3 contains 14 residues. The V segment lost 4 bases and the J segment 6 bases; nucleotides outside the gene matches: 7. The CDR3 loop reads CASSSRQGQAEAFF. CDR3 nucleotides: TGTGCCAGCAGCTCTCGACAGGGGCAAGCTGAAGCTTTCTTT.

The chain carries TRBV27 and TRBJ1-1; D gene ambiguous. Trimming removed 5 bases from V and 0 bases from J, with 7 bases in between. The CDR3 has 13 residues. The germline gives CDR1 MNHEY, CDR2 SMNVEV (reference sequence). Here the CDR3 reads CASSGHLNTEAFF. In DNA form, the CDR3 reads TGTGCCAGCAGTGGGCACCTGAACACTGAAGCTTTCTTT.

The chain carries TRBV19 and TRBJ2-5; the match to TRBD2 covers 7 bases. The junction had 13 bases not matched to a gene; V was cut back by 0 bases and J by 9 bases. CDR1 and CDR2 (germline): LNHDA, SQIVND (reference sequence). This CDR3 spans 16 amino acids. The CDR3 loop is CASSIDSRRYRGAQYF. The CDR3 DNA reads TGTGCCAGTAGTATAGATTCCAGACGGTACCGGGGGGCCCAGTACTTC.